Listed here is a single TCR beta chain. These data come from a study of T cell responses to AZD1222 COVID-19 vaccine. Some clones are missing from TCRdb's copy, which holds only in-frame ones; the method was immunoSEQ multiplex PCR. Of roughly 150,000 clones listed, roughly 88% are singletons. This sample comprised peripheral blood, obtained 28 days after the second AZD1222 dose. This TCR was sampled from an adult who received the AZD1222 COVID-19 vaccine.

CDR3 sequence (DNA): TGTGCCAGCAGCCAAGATTTCCCCGGAGGGGGCGAGACCCAGTACTTC. The encoded protein is CASSQDFPGGGETQYF. This chain connects TRBV4-2 to TRBJ2-5; a weak D match, TRBD1 (7 bases). Trimming shortened V by 0 bases and J by 5 bases, and 16 bases separated the two germline ends. CDR3 length equals 16 residues. The germline V gene has CDR1 LGHNA and CDR2 YNFKEQ.